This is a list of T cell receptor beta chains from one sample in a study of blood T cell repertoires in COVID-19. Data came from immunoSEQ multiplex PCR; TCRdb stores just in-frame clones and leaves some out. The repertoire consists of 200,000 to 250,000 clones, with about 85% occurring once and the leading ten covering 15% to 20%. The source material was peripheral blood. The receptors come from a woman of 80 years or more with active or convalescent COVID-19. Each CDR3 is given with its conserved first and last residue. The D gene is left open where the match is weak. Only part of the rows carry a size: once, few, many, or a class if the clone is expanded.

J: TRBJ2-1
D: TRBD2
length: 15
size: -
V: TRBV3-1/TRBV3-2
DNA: TGTGCCAGCAGCGACGGGACTAGCGGGGGGGCGGAGCAGTTCTTC
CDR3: CASSDGTSGGAEQFF

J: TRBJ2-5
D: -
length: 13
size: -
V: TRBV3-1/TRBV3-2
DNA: TGTGCCAGCAGCCTCAAAGAGCAAGAGACCCAGTACTTC
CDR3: CASSLKEQETQYF

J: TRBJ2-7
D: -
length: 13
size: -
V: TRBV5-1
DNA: TGCGCCAGCAGGGTAGACAGGTTCTACGAGCAGTACTTC
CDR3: CASRVDRFYEQYF

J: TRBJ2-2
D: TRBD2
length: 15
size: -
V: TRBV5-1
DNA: TGCGCCAGCACACTAGCGGGAGGGGAGACCGGGGAGCTGTTTTTT
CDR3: CASTLAGGETGELFF

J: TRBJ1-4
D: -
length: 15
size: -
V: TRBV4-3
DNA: TGCGCCAGCAGCCAAGGGGGCGCCCCTAATGAAAAACTGTTTTTT
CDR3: CASSQGGAPNEKLFF

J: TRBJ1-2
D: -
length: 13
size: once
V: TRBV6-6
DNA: TGTGCCAGCAGTTACTCGGCGGGGCAAGTGGGCACCTTC
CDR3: CASSYSAGQVGTF

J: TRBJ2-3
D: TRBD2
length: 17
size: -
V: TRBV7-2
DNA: TGTGCCAGCAGCTTAGCTCGACTAGCGGGGGGTTTGGATACGCAGTATTTT
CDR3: CASSLARLAGGLDTQYF

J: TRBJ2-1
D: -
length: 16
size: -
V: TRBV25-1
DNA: TGTGCCAGCAGTGAAGACGGGTCACCATTGGGCAATGAGCAGTTCTTC
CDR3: CASSEDGSPLGNEQFF

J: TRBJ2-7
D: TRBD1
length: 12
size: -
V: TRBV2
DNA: TGTGCCAGCAGCGGACAGGGAGGTGAGCAGTACTTC
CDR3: CASSGQGGEQYF

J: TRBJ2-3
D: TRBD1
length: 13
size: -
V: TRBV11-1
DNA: TGTGCCAGCAGTCGGGACAGGACAGATACGCAGTATTTT
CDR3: CASSRDRTDTQYF

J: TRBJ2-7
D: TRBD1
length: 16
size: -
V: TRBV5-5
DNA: TGTGCCAGCAGCTCTGTAGGGACAGCGGCTTGGGACGAGCAGTACTTC
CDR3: CASSSVGTAAWDEQYF

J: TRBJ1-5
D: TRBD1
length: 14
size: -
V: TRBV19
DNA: TGTGCCAGTAGTTCCGGACAGGGCAATCAGCCCCAGCATTTT
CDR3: CASSSGQGNQPQHF

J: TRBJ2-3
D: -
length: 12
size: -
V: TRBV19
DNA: TGTGCCAGTAGTATAACAGCAGATACGCAGTATTTT
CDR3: CASSITADTQYF